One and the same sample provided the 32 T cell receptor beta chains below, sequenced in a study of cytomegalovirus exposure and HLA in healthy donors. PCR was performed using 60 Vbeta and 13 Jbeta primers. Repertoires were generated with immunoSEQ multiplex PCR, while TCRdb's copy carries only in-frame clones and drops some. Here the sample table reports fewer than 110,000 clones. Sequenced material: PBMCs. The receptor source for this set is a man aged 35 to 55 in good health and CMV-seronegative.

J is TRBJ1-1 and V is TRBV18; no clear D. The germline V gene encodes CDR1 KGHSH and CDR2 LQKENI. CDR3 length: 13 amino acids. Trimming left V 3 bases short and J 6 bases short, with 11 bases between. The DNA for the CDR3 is TGTGCCAGCTCACCCGCGGGGAGAGCTGAAGCTTTCTTT. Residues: CASSPAGRAEAFF.

The CDR3 loop is CASRSAGTSRGTQYF. CDR3 sequence (DNA): TGTGCCAGCAGATCAGCCGGGACTAGTAGAGGTACGCAGTATTTT. The chain couples TRBV28 to TRBJ2-3; 8 nucleotides line up with TRBD2. The V gene end was trimmed by 6 bases and the J gene end by 8 bases; junction bases not matched to a gene: 13. CDR3 size: 15 residues. From germline, CDR1 is MDHEN and CDR2 SYDVKM.

The CDR3 DNA reads TGTGCCAGCAGTTTATCCGGTGGGGGGTTTGAAGCTTTCTTT. Translated: CASSLSGGGFEAFF. The V gene is TRBV27, the J gene TRBJ1-1; D perhaps matches TRBD1 (5 bases). Looked up from germline, CDR1 is MNHEY and CDR2 is SMNVEV (reference sequence). Trimming removed 0 bases from V and 7 bases from J, with 12 bases in between. The CDR3 spans 14 residues.

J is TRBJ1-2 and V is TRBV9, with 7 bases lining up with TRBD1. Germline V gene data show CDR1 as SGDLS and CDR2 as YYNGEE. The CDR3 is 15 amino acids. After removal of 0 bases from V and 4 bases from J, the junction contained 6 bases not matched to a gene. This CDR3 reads CASSVEAGGIYGYTF. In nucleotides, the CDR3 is TGTGCCAGCAGCGTAGAGGCAGGGGGGATCTATGGCTACACCTTC. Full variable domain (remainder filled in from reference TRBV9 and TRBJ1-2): DSGVTQTPKHLITATGQRVTLRCSPRSGDLSVYWYQQSLDQGLQFLIQYYNGEERAKGNILERFSAQQFPDLHSELNLSSLELGDSALYFCASSVEAGGIYGYTFGSGTRLTVV.

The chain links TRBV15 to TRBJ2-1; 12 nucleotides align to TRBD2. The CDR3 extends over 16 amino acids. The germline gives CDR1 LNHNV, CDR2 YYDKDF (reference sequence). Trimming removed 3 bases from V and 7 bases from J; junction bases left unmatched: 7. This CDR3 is CATSRELAGGGNEQFF. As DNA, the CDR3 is TGTGCCACCAGCAGGGAACTAGCGGGGGGAGGGAATGAGCAGTTCTTC.

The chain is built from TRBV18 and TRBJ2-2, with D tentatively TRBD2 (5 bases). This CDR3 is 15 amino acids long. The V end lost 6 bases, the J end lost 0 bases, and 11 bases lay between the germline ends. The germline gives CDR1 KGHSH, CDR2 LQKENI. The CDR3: CASSSAGPNTGELFF. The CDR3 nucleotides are TGTGCCAGCTCCTCCGCGGGCCCGAACACCGGGGAGCTGTTTTTT.

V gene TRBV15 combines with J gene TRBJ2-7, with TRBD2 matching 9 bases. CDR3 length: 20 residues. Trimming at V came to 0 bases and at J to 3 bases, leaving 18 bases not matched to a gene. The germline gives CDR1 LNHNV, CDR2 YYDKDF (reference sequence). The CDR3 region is CATSRDLQGSRGTSHYEQYF. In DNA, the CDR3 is TGTGCCACCAGCAGAGACTTACAGGGCTCGCGGGGGACTAGCCACTACGAGCAGTACTTC.

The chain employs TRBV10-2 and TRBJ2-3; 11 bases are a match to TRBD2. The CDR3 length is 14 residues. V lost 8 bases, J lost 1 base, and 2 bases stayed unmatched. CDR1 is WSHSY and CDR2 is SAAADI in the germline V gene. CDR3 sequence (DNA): TGCGCCAGCCGGGGACTAGCGGGCACAGATACGCAGTATTTT. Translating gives CASRGLAGTDTQYF.

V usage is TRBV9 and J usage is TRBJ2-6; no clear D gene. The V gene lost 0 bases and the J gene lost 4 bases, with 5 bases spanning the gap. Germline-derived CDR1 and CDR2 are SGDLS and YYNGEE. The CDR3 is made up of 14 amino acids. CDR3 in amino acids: CASSVASGANVLTF. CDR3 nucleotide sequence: TGTGCCAGCAGCGTAGCGTCGGGGGCCAACGTCCTGACTTTC.

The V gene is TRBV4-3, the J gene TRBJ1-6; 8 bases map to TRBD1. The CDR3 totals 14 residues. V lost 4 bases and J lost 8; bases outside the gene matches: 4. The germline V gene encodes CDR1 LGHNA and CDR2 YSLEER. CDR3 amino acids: CASSLDRADSPLHF. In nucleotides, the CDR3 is TGCGCCAGCAGCCTGGACAGGGCCGATTCACCCCTCCACTTT.

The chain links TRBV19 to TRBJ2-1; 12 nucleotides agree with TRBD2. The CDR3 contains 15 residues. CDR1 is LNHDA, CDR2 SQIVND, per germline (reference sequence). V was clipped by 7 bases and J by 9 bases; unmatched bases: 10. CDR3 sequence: CASTPGTSGSFEQFF. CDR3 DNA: TGTGCCAGTACCCCCGGGACTAGCGGGTCCTTTGAGCAGTTCTTC.

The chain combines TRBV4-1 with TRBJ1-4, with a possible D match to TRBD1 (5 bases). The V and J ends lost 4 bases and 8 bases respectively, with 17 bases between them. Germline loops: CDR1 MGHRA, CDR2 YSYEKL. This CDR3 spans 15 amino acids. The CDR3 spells CASSRETAGVEKLFF. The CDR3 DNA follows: TGCGCCAGCAGCCGAGAGACCGCGGGGGTAGAAAAACTGTTTTTT.

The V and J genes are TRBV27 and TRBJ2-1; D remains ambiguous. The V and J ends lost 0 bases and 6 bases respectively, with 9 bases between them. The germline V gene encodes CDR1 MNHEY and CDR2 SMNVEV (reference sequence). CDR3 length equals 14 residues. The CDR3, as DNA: TGTGCCAGCAGTTTATCGATGGCTTCCAATGAGCAGTTCTTC. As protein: CASSLSMASNEQFF.

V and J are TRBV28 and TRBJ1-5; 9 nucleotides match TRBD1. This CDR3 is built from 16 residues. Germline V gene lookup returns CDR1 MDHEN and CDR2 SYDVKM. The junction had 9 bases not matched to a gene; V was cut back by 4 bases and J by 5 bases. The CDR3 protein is CASSSPGQGFYQPQHF. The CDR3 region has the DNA TGTGCCAGCAGTTCACCGGGACAGGGCTTTTATCAGCCCCAGCATTTT.

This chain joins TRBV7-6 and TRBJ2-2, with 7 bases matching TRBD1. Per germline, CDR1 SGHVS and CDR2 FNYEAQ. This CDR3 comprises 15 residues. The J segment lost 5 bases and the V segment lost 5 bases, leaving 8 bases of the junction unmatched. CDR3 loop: CASSPGQQGTGELFF. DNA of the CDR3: TGTGCCAGCAGCCCAGGTCAACAGGGGACCGGGGAGCTGTTTTTT.

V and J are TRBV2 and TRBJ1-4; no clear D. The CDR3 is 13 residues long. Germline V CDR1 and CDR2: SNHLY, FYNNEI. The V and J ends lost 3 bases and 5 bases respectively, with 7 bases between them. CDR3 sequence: CASSDRENEKLFF. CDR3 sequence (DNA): TGTGCCAGCAGTGATCGCGAAAATGAAAAACTGTTTTTT.

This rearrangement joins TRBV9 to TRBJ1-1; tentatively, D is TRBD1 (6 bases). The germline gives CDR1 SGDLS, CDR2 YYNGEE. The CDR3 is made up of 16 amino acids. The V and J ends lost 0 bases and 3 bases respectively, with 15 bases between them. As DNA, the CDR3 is TGTGCCAGCAGCGTAGAAGAGGGGGTAGGGTACACTGAAGCTTTCTTT. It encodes CASSVEEGVGYTEAFF.

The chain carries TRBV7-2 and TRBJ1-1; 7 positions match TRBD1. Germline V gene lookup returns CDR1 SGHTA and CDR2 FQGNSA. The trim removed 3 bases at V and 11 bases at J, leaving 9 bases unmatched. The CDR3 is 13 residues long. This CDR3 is CASSFRQGRWAFF. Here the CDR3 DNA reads TGTGCCAGCAGCTTCCGACAGGGACGGTGGGCTTTCTTT.

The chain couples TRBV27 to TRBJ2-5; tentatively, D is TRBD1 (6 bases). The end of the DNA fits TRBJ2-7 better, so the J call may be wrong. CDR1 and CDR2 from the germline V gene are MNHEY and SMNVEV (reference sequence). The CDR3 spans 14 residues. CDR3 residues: CASSLVEGVNEQYF. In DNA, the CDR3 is TGTGCCAGCAGTTTAGTCGAGGGGGTCAACGAGCAGTACTTC.

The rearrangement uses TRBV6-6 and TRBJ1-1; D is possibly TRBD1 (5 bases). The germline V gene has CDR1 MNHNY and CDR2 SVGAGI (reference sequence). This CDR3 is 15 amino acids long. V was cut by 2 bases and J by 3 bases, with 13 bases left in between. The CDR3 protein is CASSYPGRGDTEAFF. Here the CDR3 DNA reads TGTGCCAGCAGTTACCCTGGGAGGGGTGACACTGAAGCTTTCTTT.

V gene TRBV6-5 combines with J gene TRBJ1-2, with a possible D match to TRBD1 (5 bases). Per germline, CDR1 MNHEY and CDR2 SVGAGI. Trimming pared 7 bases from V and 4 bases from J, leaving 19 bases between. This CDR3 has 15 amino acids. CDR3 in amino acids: CASTPGRGVSYGYTF. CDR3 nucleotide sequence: TGTGCCAGCACCCCGGGCCGGGGGGTTTCCTATGGCTACACCTTC.

CDR3 nucleotides: TGTGCCAGCAATTCAACGACAGTAGGGGGCGAGACCCAGTACTTC. Amino acids: CASNSTTVGGETQYF. The rearrangement joins TRBV21-1 to TRBJ2-5; TRBD1 reflects the table's D call only, with no check against the DNA. TRBV21-1 is noted as a pseudogene. The CDR3 runs to 15 residues.

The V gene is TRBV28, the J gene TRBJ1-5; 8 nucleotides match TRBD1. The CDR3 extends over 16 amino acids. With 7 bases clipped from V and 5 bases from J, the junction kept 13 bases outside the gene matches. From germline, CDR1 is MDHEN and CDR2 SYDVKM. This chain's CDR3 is CASKGIETGADQPQHF. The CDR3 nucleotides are TGTGCCAGCAAGGGGATTGAGACAGGGGCCGATCAGCCCCAGCATTTT.

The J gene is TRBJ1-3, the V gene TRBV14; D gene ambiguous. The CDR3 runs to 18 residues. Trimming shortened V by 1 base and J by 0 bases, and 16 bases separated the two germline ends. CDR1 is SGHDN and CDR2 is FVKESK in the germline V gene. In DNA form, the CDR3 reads TGTGCCAGCAGCCAAGTTATGGGCTCTCCTTTCTCTGGAAACACCATATATTTT. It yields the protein CASSQVMGSPFSGNTIYF.

This chain's CDR3 is CASSQGGLAGGVEQFF. DNA of the CDR3: TGCGCCAGCAGCCAAGGAGGGCTAGCGGGGGGAGTTGAGCAGTTCTTC. This chain uses TRBV4-1 with TRBJ2-1; 11 bases match TRBD2. From germline, CDR1 is MGHRA and CDR2 YSYEKL. V lost 1 base and J lost 9; bases outside the gene matches: 8. The CDR3 has 16 amino acids.

The CDR3 is CASSSSGATNEKLFF. DNA for the CDR3: TGTGCCAGCAGCTCATCGGGAGCAACTAATGAAAAACTGTTTTTT. The chain combines TRBV7-6 with TRBJ1-4; D is ambiguous. The CDR3 length is 15 residues. Trimming took off 4 bases at V and 0 bases at J, with 9 bases between the two ends. In germline, CDR1 is SGHVS, CDR2 FNYEAQ.

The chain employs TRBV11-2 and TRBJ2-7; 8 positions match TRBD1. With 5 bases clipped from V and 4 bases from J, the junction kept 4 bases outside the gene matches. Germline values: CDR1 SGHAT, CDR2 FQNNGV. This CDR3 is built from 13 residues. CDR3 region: CASSTDREYEQYF. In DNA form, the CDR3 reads TGTGCCAGCAGCACGGACAGGGAGTACGAGCAGTACTTC.

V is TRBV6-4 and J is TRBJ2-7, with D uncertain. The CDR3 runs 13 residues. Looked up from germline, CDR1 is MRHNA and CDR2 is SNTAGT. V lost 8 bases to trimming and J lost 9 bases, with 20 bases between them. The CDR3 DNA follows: TGTGCCAGCCCCCGAGCCGGTCCCGGTGGGCAGTACTTC. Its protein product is CASPRAGPGGQYF.

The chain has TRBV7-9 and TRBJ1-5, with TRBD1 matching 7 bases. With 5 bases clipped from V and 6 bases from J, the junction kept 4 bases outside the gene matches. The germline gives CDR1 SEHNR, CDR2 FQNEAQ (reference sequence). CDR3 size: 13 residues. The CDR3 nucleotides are TGTGCCAGCAGCCTTAACAGGGGTCAGCCCCAGCATTTT. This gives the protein CASSLNRGQPQHF.

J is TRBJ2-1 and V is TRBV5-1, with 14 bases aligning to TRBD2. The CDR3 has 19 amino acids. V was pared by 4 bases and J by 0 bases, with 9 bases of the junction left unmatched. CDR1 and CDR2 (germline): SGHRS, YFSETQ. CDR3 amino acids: CASSPRLAGGFSSYNEQFF. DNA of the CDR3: TGCGCCAGCAGCCCACGACTAGCGGGAGGGTTTAGCTCCTACAATGAGCAGTTCTTC.

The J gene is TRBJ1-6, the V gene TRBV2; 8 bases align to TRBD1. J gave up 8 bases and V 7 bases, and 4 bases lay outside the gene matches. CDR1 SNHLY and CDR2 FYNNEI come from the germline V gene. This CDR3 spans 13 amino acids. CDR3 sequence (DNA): TGTGCCAGCAACAGGGGGTATGATTCACCCCTCCACTTT. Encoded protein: CASNRGYDSPLHF.

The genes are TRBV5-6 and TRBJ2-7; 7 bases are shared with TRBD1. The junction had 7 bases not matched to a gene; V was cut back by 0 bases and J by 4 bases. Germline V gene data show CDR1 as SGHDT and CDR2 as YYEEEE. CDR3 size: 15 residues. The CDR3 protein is CASSLGQGSRYEQYF. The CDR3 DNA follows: TGTGCCAGCAGCTTGGGACAGGGCTCGAGATACGAGCAGTACTTC.